These T cell receptor beta chains were read from a single sample in a study of T cell responses to AZD1222 COVID-19 vaccine. Clones were read by immunoSEQ multiplex PCR, and TCRdb kept only the in-frame ones, dropping some. The sample carries approximately 180,000 clones, approximately 90% recorded once. The sample was peripheral blood, taken 28 days after the second dose of the MenACWY control vaccine. Receptors were obtained from an adult who received the MenACWY meningococcal vaccine as a control. Both conserved end residues are part of each CDR3. The D gene is left open where the match is weak. Only some rows state a clone size, as once, few, many or a class for expanded clones.

J	size	D	length	V	DNA	CDR3
TRBJ1-6	NA	NA	14	TRBV2	TGTGCCAGCAGTGACGGGACACCTAATTCACCCCTCCACTTT	CASSDGTPNSPLHF
TRBJ1-1	NA	NA	14	TRBV29-1	TGCAGCGCCGCTTGGGGGGCAACTGCCTCTGAAGCTTTCTTT	CSAAWGATASEAFF
TRBJ2-6	NA	NA	17	TRBV19	TGTGCCAGTAGTACCACAGGGTTACGCGCAGGGGCCAACGTCCTGACTTTC	CASSTTGLRAGANVLTF
TRBJ1-3	few	NA	13	TRBV27	TGTGCCAGCAGTCCCCAGGACGCTCACACCATATATTTT	CASSPQDAHTIYF
TRBJ1-5	NA	NA	13	TRBV30	TGTGCCTGGGGACAGAGAGGCAATCAGCCCCAGCATTTT	CAWGQRGNQPQHF
TRBJ2-1	NA	NA	11	TRBV7-9	TGTGCCAGCAGCTTTATACGTGAGCAGTTCTTC	CASSFIREQFF
TRBJ2-1	NA	TRBD2	15	TRBV9	TGTGCCAGCAGCTCTCTAGCGGGAGGGCCAGATGAGCAGTTCTTC	CASSSLAGGPDEQFF
TRBJ2-2	NA	NA	15	TRBV6-4	TGTGCCAGCAGTGCCCAGCCCGCGAACACCGGGGAGCTGTTTTTT	CASSAQPANTGELFF
TRBJ2-7	once	NA	13	TRBV27	TGTGCCAGCAGTCGAATCGGCCCCTACGAGCAGTACTTC	CASSRIGPYEQYF
TRBJ1-1	NA	TRBD1	14	TRBV10-3	TGTGCCATCACCGCGACAGGGACCAACACTGAAGCTTTCTTT	CAITATGTNTEAFF
TRBJ2-1	NA	TRBD2	17	TRBV27	TGTGCCAGCAGTTTTACCCCTTTCACACCCGGACTAGCCGGGCAGTTCTTC	CASSFTPFTPGLAGQFF
TRBJ1-1	NA	NA	12	TRBV9	TGTGCCAGCAGCGGGACGAACACTGAAGCTTTCTTT	CASSGTNTEAFF
TRBJ1-1	NA	NA	12	TRBV3-1/TRBV3-2	TGTGCCAGCAGCCAAGAAGAAGGGGGGGCTTTCTTT	CASSQEEGGAFF
TRBJ2-2	NA	NA	13	TRBV25-1	TGTGCCTTCTCGGGACCCCTCGGCGGGGAGCTGTTTTTT	CAFSGPLGGELFF
TRBJ1-4	NA	NA	17	TRBV5-8	TGTGCCAGCAGCCTCGCCACCGACGGGGAGGGGGGTGAAAAACTGTTTTTT	CASSLATDGEGGEKLFF